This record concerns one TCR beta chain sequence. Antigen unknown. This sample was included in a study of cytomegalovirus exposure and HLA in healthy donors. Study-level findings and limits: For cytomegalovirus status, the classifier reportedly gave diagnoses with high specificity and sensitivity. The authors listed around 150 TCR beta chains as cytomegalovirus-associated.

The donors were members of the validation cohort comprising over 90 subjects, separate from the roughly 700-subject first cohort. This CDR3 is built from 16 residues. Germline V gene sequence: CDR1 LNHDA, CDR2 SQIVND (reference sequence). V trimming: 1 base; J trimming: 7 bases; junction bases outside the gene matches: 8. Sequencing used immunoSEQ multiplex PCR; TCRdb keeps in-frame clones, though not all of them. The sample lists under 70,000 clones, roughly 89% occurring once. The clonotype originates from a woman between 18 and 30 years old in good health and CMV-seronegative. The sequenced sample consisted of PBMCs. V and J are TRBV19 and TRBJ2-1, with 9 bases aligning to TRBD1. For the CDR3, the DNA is TGTGCCAGTAGTATAGCTGCTCTCGACAGGGGGAATGAGCAGTTCTTC. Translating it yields CASSIAALDRGNEQFF. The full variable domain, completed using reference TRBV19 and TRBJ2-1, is DGGITQSPKYLFRKEGQNVTLSCEQNLNHDAMYWYRQDPGQGLRLIYYSQIVNDFQKGDIAEGYSVSREKKESFPLTVTSAQKNPTAFYLCASSIAALDRGNEQFFGPGTRLTVL.